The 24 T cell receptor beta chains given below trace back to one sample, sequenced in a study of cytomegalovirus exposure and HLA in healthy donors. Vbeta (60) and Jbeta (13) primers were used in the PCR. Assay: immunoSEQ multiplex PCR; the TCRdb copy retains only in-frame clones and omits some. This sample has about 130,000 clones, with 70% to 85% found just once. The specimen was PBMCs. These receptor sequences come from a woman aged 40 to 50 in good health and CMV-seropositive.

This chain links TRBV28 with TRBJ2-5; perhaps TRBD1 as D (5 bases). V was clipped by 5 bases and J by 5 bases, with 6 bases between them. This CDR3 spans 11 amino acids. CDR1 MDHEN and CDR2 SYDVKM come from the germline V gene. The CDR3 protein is CASSPGETQYF. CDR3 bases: TGTGCCAGCAGTCCAGGGGAGACCCAGTACTTC.

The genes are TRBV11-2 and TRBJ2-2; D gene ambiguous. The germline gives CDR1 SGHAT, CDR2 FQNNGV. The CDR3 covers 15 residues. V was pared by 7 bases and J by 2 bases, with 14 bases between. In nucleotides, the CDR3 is TGTGCCAGCATGCCAACGGTAGTCAACACCGGGGAGCTGTTTTTT. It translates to CASMPTVVNTGELFF.

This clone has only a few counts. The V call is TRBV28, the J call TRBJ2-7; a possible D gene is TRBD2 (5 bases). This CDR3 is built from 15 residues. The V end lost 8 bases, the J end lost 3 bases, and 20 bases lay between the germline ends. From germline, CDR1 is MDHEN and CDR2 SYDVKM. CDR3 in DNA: TGTGCCAGCCACTCAAGAGCTAGCAGTTACTACGAGCAGTACTTC. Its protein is CASHSRASSYYEQYF.

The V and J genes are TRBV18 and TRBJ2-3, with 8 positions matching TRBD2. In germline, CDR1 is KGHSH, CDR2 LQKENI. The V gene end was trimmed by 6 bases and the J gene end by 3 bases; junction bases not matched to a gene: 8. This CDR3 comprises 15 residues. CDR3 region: CASSPKTSVTDTQYF. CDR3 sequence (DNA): TGTGCCAGCTCGCCTAAGACTAGCGTAACAGATACGCAGTATTTT.

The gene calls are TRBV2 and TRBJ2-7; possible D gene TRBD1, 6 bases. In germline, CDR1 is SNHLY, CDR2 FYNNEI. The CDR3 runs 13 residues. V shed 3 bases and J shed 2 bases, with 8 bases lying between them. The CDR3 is CASSDRTAYEQYF. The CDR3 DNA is TGTGCCAGCAGTGACAGGACAGCCTACGAGCAGTACTTC. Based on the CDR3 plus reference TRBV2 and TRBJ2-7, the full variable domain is EPEVTQTPSHQVTQMGQEVILRCVPISNHLYFYWYRQILGQKVEFLVSFYNNEISEKSEIFDDQFSVERPDGSNFTLKIRSTKLEDSAMYFCASSDRTAYEQYFGPGTRLTVT.

The CDR3: CASSLGGTTYEQYF. The CDR3 DNA sequence: TGTGCCAGCAGTTTAGGCGGCACCACCTACGAGCAGTACTTC. The chain is built from TRBV27 and TRBJ2-7; D is unresolved. Germline CDR1 reads MNHEY; CDR2 reads SMNVEV (reference sequence). CDR3 length: 14 amino acids. Trimming removed 2 bases from V and 2 bases from J, with 10 bases in between.

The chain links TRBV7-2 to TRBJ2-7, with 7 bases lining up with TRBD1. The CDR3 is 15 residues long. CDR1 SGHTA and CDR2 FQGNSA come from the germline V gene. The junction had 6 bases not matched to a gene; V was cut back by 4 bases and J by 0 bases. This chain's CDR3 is CASSWMTGSSYEQYF. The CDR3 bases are TGTGCCAGCAGCTGGATGACAGGGAGCTCCTACGAGCAGTACTTC.

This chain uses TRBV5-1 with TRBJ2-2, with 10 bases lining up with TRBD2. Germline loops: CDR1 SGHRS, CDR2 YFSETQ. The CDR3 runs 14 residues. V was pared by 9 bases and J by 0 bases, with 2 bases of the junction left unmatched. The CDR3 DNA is TGCGCCACCGGACTAGCGGCGAACACCGGGGAGCTGTTTTTT. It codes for CATGLAANTGELFF.

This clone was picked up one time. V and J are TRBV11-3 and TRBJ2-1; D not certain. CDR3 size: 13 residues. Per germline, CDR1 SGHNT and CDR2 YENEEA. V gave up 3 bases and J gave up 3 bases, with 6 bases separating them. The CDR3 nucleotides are TGTGCCAGCAGCTTTCCCCTCTACAATGAGCAGTTCTTC. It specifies CASSFPLYNEQFF. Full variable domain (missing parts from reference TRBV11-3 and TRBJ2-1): EAGVVQSPRYKIIEKKQPVAFWCNPISGHNTLYWYLQNLGQGPELLIRYENEEAVDDSQLPKDRFSAERLKGVDSTLKIQPAELGDSAVYLCASSFPLYNEQFFGPGTRLTVL.

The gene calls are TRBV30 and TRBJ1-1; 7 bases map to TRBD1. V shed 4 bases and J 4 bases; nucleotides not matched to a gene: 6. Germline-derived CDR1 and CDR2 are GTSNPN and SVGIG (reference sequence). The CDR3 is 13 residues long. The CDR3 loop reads CAWKGAGFTEAFF. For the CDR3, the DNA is TGTGCCTGGAAGGGGGCCGGCTTCACTGAAGCTTTCTTT.

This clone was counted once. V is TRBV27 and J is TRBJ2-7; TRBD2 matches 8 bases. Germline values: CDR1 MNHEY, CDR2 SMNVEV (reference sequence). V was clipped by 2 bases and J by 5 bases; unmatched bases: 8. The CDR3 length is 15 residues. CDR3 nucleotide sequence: TGTGCCAGCAGTTTAGTGGCGGGAGGTTTCCACGAGCAGTACTTC. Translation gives CASSLVAGGFHEQYF.

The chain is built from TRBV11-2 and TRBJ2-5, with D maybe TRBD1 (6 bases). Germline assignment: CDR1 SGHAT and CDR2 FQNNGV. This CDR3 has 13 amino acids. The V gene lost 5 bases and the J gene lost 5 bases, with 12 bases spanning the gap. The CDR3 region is CASSPRGRETQYF. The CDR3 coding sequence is TGTGCCAGCAGCCCCAGGGGTCGCGAGACCCAGTACTTC. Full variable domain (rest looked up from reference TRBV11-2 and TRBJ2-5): EAGVAQSPRYKIIEKRQSVAFWCNPISGHATLYWYQQILGQGPKLLIQFQNNGVVDDSQLPKDRFSAERLKGVDSTLKIQPAKLEDSAVYLCASSPRGRETQYFGPGTRLLVL.

The CDR3 region is CASSPGGLAGNEQYF. The CDR3 DNA is TGCGCCAGCAGCCCAGGGGGACTAGCGGGAAACGAGCAGTACTTC. The V gene is TRBV5-1, the J gene TRBJ2-7; TRBD2 matches at 13 bases. V shed 4 bases, J shed 5 bases, and the junction held 6 bases outside the gene matches. This CDR3 has 15 residues. CDR1 and CDR2 (germline): SGHRS, YFSETQ.

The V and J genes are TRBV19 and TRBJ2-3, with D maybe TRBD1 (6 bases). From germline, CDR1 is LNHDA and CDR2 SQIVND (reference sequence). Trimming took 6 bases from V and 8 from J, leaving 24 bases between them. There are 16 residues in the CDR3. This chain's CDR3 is CASRAPARGEMVTQYF. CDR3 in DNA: TGTGCCAGTAGGGCCCCCGCCAGGGGAGAGATGGTTACGCAGTATTTT.

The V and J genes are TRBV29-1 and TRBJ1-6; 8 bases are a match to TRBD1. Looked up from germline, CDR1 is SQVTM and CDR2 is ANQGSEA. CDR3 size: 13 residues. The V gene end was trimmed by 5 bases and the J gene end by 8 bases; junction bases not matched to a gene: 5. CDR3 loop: CSVRSTGDSPLHF. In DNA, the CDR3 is TGCAGCGTTAGATCGACAGGGGATTCACCCCTCCACTTT. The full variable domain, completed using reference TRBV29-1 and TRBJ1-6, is SAVISQKPSRDICQRGTSLTIQCQVDSQVTMMFWYRQQPGQSLTLIATANQGSEATYESGFVIDKFPISRPNLTFSTLTVSNMSPEDSSIYLCSVRSTGDSPLHFGNGTRLTVT.

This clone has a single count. CDR3 coding DNA: TGTGCCAGCAGTCCCCGGAGTAGGGGCAGGGAGACCCAGTACTTC. This encodes CASSPRSRGRETQYF. The V gene is TRBV27, the J gene TRBJ2-5; D might be TRBD1 (5 bases). Germline CDR1 reads MNHEY; CDR2 reads SMNVEV (reference sequence). Trimming took 5 bases from V and 5 from J, leaving 18 bases between them. CDR3 size: 15 residues.

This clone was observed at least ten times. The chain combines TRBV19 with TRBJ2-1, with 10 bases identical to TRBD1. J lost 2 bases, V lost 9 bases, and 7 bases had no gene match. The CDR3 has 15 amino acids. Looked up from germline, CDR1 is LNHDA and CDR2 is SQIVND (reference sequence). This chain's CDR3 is CASREGTGAYNEQFF. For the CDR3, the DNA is TGTGCCAGCCGGGAGGGGACAGGGGCCTACAATGAGCAGTTCTTC.

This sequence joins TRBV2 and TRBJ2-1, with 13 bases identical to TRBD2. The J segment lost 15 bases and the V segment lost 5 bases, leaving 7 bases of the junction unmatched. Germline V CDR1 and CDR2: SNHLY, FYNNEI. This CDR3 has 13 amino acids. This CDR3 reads CASSTSGRAQGFF. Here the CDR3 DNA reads TGTGCCAGCAGTACTAGCGGGAGGGCCCAAGGGTTCTTC. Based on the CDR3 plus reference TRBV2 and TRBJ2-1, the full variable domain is EPEVTQTPSHQVTQMGQEVILRCVPISNHLYFYWYRQILGQKVEFLVSFYNNEISEKSEIFDDQFSVERPDGSNFTLKIRSTKLEDSAMYFCASSTSGRAQGFFGPGTRLTVL.

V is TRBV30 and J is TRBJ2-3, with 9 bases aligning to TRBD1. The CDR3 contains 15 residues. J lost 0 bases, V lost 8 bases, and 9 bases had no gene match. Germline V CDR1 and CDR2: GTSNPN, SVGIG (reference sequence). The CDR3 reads CARGQGEGSTDTQYF. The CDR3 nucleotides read TGTGCCAGGGGACAGGGTGAAGGGAGCACAGATACGCAGTATTTT.

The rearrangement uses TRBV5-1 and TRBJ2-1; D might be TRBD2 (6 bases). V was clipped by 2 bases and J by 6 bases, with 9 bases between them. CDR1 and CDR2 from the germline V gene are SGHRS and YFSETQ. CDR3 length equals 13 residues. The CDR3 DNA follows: TGCGCCAGCAGCTTTGGGGGGATCAATGAGCAGTTCTTC. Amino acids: CASSFGGINEQFF.

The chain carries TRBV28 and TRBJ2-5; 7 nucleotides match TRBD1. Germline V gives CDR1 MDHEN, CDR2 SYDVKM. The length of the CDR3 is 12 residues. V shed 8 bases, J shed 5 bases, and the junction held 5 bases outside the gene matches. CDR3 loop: CASQGVWETQYF. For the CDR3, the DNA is TGTGCCAGCCAGGGGGTTTGGGAGACCCAGTACTTC.

CDR3 DNA sequence: TGTGCCAGCAGCCCTAGGAGGGGGCAGGGGGAGACCCAGTACTTC. Protein product: CASSPRRGQGETQYF. J is TRBJ2-5 and V is TRBV7-9; maybe TRBD1 (7 bases). Trimming removed 5 bases from V and 5 bases from J, with 18 bases in between. Germline-derived CDR1 and CDR2 are SEHNR and FQNEAQ (reference sequence). The CDR3 covers 15 residues. Supplemented by reference TRBV7-9 and TRBJ2-5, the full variable domain reads DTGVSQNPRHKITKRGQNVTFRCDPISEHNRLYWYRQTLGQGPEFLTYFQNEAQLEKSRLLSDRFSAERPKGSFSTLEIQRTEQGDSAMYLCASSPRRGQGETQYFGPGTRLLVL.

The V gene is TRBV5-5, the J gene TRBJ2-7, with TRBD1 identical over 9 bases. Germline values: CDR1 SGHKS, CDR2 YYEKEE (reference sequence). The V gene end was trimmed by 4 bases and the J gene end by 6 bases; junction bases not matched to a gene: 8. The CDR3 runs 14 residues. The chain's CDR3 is CASSLRDRVSEQYF. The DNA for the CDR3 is TGTGCCAGCAGCCTCCGGGACAGGGTTTCCGAGCAGTACTTC.

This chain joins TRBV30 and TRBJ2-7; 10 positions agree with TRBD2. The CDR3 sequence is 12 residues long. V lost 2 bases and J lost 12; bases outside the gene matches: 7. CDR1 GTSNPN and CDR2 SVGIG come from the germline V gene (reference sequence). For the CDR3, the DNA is TGTGCCTGGAGTACGACTAGCGGGTCTCTGTACTTC. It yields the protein CAWSTTSGSLYF.